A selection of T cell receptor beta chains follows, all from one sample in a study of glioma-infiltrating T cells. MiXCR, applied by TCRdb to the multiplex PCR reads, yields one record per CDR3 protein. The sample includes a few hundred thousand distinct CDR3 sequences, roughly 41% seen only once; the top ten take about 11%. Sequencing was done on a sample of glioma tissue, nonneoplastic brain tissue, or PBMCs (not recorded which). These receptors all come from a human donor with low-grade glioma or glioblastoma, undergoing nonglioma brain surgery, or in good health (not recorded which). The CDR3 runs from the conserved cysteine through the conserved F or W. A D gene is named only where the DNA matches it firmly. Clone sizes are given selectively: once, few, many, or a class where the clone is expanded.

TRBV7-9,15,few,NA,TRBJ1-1,TGTGCCAGCAGCCCCCGGGGGGCGTTGAACACTGAAGCTTTCTTT,CASSPRGALNTEAFF
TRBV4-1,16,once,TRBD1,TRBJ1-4,TGCGCCAGCAGCCAAGACAGGGGGTCGGCAGATGAAAAACTGTTTTTT,CASSQDRGSADEKLFF
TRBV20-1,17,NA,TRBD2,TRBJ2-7,TGCAGTGCTAGAGATGGAGGGCTAGCGGGAGTTAGCCACGAGCAGTACTTC,CSARDGGLAGVSHEQYF
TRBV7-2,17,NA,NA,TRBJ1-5,TGTGCCAGCAGATTAGCGGCCAGATTAGATAGCAATCAGCCCCAGCATTTT,CASRLAARLDSNQPQHF
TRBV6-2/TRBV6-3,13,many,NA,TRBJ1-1,TGTGCCAGCAGTTACGGTACAGCCAGGAAAGCTTTCTTT,CASSYGTARKAFF
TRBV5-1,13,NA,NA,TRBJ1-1,TGCGCCAGCAGCTCCGCTGGGGCCACTGAAGCTTTCTTT,CASSSAGATEAFF
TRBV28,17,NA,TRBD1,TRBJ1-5,TGTGCCAGCAGCTTAAGGGACAGGGGGCTACGAAATCAGCCCCAGCATTTT,CASSLRDRGLRNQPQHF
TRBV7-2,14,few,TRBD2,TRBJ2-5,TGTGCCAGCAGCTCGAACGCGGGAGAGGAGACCCAGTACTTC,CASSSNAGEETQYF
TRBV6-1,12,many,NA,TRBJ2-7,TGTGCCAGCAGCAAGGACTGGAACGAGCAGTACTTC,CASSKDWNEQYF
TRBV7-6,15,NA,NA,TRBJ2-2,TGTGCCAGCAGCAAACTAGGTCCGGGGACCGGGGAGCTGTTTTTT,CASSKLGPGTGELFF
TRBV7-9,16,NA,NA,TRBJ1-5,TGTGCCAGCAGCTCCCGGCGGGGCTATAGGAATCAGCCCCAGCATTTT,CASSSRRGYRNQPQHF
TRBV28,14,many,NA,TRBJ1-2,TGTGCCAGCAGTCCGACCCAGGGATATTATGGCTACACCTTC,CASSPTQGYYGYTF
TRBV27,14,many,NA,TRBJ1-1,TGTGCCAGCAGACGTATCGGAGGGAGCACTGAAGCTTTCTTT,CASRRIGGSTEAFF
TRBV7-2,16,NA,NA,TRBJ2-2,TGTGCCAGCAGCCGCCCCCCGGGACGCCAAACCGGGGAGCTGTTTTTT,CASSRPPGRQTGELFF
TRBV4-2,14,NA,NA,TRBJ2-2,TGTGCCAGCAGCCAAGAGGATGGGTCCGGGGAGCTGTTTTTT,CASSQEDGSGELFF
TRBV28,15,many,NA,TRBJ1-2,TGTGCCAGCAGTCCTGCCGGTGGGATTAACTATGGCTACACCTTC,CASSPAGGINYGYTF
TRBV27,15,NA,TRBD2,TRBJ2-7,TGTGCCAGCAGTTGGTGCGGGAGGATGCTCTACGAGCAGTACTTC,CASSWCGRMLYEQYF
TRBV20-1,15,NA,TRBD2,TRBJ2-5,TGCAGTGCCAGATCTAGCGGGTGGTACCAAGAGACCCAGTACTTC,CSARSSGWYQETQYF
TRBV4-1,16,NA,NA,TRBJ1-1,TGCGCCAGCAGCCCAACAGGATTGTTTTTGGAAACCCGAGCTTTCTTT,CASSPTGLFLETRAFF
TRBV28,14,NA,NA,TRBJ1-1,TGTGCCAGCAGTTTCCGCCAGGGCTCCACTGAAGCTTTCTTT,CASSFRQGSTEAFF
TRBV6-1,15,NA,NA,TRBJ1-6,TGTGCCAGCAGTGACTGGCAGTGGGCCAATTCACCCCTCCACTTT,CASSDWQWANSPLHF
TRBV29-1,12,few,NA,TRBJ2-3,TGCAGCGTTGAACAGGGCACAGATACGCAGTATTTT,CSVEQGTDTQYF
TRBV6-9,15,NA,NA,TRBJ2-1,TGTGCCAGCAGTTTTTTGGGACGGGGCTACAATGAGCAGTTCTTC,CASSFLGRGYNEQFF
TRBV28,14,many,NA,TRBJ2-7,TGTGCCAGCAGTTTATTTCGGGAACCCTACGAGCAGTACTTC,CASSLFREPYEQYF
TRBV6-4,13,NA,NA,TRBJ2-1,TGTGCCAGCAGTGAATTAGGAAACAATGAGCAGTTCTTC,CASSELGNNEQFF
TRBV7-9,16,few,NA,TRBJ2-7,TGTGCCAGCAGCTTAGGCGGTGGACGCCGAGTCGACGAGCAGTACTTC,CASSLGGGRRVDEQYF